A single sample gave rise to the 21 T cell receptor beta chains below, sequenced in a study of blood T cell repertoires in COVID-19 (dated by TCRdb to the early 2020s). The library was produced with the immunoSEQ multiplex PCR assay. Drawn from immuneACCESS, this table holds only the in-frame rearrangements with V and J called that TCRdb kept. Clones are partly lost; checked studies trace under half to an unresolved V gene and leave the rest unexplained. The sample yields 100,000 to 150,000 clones; about 85% were counted once. The ten largest clones represent over 25% of the sample. The sequencing sample was made of peripheral blood. Receptors originate from a woman of 80 years or more with acute or convalescent COVID-19.

This chain uses TRBV29-1 with TRBJ2-5, with TRBD2 identical over 7 bases. CDR1 SQVTM and CDR2 ANQGSEA come from the germline V gene. V lost 7 bases to trimming and J lost 1 base; unmatched junction nucleotides: 6. The length of the CDR3 is 13 residues. CDR3 in DNA: TGCAGCGCTCCGATAGCGGGCCAAGAGACCCAGTACTTC. Translated: CSAPIAGQETQYF.

The chain links TRBV19 to TRBJ1-1; no definite D call. Per the germline V gene, CDR1 is LNHDA and CDR2 is SQIVND (reference sequence). This CDR3 spans 14 amino acids. V lost 6 bases and J lost 3, with 14 bases in between. The CDR3 protein is CASRVGGSYTEAFF. DNA of the CDR3: TGTGCCAGTAGGGTCGGCGGATCGTACACTGAAGCTTTCTTT. Full variable domain (rest looked up from reference TRBV19 and TRBJ1-1): DGGITQSPKYLFRKEGQNVTLSCEQNLNHDAMYWYRQDPGQGLRLIYYSQIVNDFQKGDIAEGYSVSREKKESFPLTVTSAQKNPTAFYLCASRVGGSYTEAFFGQGTRLTVV.

The chain joins TRBV5-6 to TRBJ1-1, with D unresolved. The CDR3 consists of 16 residues. Germline CDR1 SGHDT, CDR2 YYEEEE. The ends were cut back, 5 bases at V and 4 bases at J, with 21 bases in the middle. The CDR3 sequence is CASRALSGLDGTEAFF. In DNA form, the CDR3 reads TGTGCCAGCAGAGCGCTCAGCGGGTTAGACGGCACTGAAGCTTTCTTT. The complete variable domain, with remaining parts taken from reference TRBV5-6 and TRBJ1-1, reads DAGVTQSPTHLIKTRGQQVTLRCSPKSGHDTVSWYQQALGQGPQFIFQYYEEEERQRGNFPDRFSGHQFPNYSSELNVNALLLGDSALYLCASRALSGLDGTEAFFGQGTRLTVV.

The V and J genes are TRBV20-1 and TRBJ2-7, with 8 bases aligning to TRBD2. Germline assignment: CDR1 DFQATT and CDR2 SNEGSKA (reference sequence). V lost 3 bases to trimming and J lost 3 bases; unmatched junction nucleotides: 19. This CDR3 region has 18 residues. This CDR3 reads CSASLVAGLPFTHYEQYV. CDR3 bases: TGCAGTGCTAGTTTGGTAGCGGGGCTACCTTTCACCCACTACGAGCAGTACGTC.

The rearrangement links TRBV5-4 to TRBJ1-1; 7 bases fit TRBD1. Germline loops: CDR1 SGHNT, CDR2 YYREEE (reference sequence). The CDR3 covers 16 residues. V lost 0 bases to trimming and J lost 0 bases; unmatched junction nucleotides: 5. DNA for the CDR3: TGTGCCAGCAGCTTGGGACAGGGAGCAATGAACACTGAAGCTTTCTTT. It codes for CASSLGQGAMNTEAFF.

This chain joins TRBV5-4 and TRBJ2-6; D gene uncertain. Trimming pared 5 bases from V and 2 bases from J, leaving 8 bases between. Looked up from germline, CDR1 is SGHNT and CDR2 is YYREEE (reference sequence). The CDR3 has 14 residues. The CDR3 nucleotides read TGTGCCAGCAGTGATAGTCCTGGGGCCAACGTCCTGACTTTC. Amino acid sequence: CASSDSPGANVLTF.

The chain recombines TRBV9 with TRBJ1-1, with D perhaps matching TRBD1 (5 bases). The V and J ends lost 0 bases and 5 bases respectively, with 8 bases between them. The V gene's germline CDR1 is SGDLS and CDR2 YYNGEE. The CDR3 extends over 13 amino acids. The CDR3 nucleotides read TGTGCCAGCAGCGTAGCCCAGGGAACTGAAGCTTTCTTT. Amino acids: CASSVAQGTEAFF.

The rearrangement uses TRBV6-5 and TRBJ1-5; no firm D call. The CDR3 length is 15 residues. Trimming stripped 4 bases from V and 0 bases from J, with 10 bases between. Germline V gives CDR1 MNHEY, CDR2 SVGAGI. The DNA of the CDR3 is TGTGCCAGCAGTTTGGACGGGAATAGCAATCAGCCCCAGCATTTT. This codes for CASSLDGNSNQPQHF.

This clone was observed once. V usage is TRBV9 and J usage is TRBJ1-4; 8 bases are shared with TRBD1. The germline V gene has CDR1 SGDLS and CDR2 YYNGEE. This CDR3 is 15 amino acids long. With 4 bases clipped from V and 7 bases from J, the junction kept 9 bases outside the gene matches. The CDR3 coding sequence is TGTGCCAGCAGCCCCGCAGGGGGCTTGGGTGAAAAACTGTTTTTT. Its protein product is CASSPAGGLGEKLFF.

This clone was observed once. This chain uses TRBV19 with TRBJ2-2; TRBD2 aligns across 15 bases. Germline CDR1 and CDR2: LNHDA and SQIVND (reference sequence). CDR3 size: 17 residues. The V and J ends lost 2 bases and 8 bases, in that order; junction bases with no gene match: 6. The CDR3 here is CASSIIGLAGGPGELFF. CDR3 in DNA: TGTGCCAGTAGTATAATAGGACTAGCGGGGGGGCCTGGGGAGCTGTTTTTT.

This chain joins TRBV27 and TRBJ2-1, with 7 bases identical to TRBD1. The trim removed 0 bases at V and 0 bases at J, leaving 8 bases unmatched. The CDR3 is 18 amino acids. Germline assignment: CDR1 MNHEY and CDR2 SMNVEV (reference sequence). The DNA of the CDR3 is TGTGCCAGCAGTTTATCGGGGACAGCTCCTAGCTCCTACAATGAGCAGTTCTTC. Residues: CASSLSGTAPSSYNEQFF.

The rearrangement links TRBV19 to TRBJ2-2, with 7 bases aligning to TRBD1. This CDR3 comprises 16 residues. CDR1 and CDR2 from the germline V gene are LNHDA and SQIVND (reference sequence). Trimming at V came to 3 bases and at J to 2 bases, leaving 6 bases not matched to a gene. Here the CDR3 DNA reads TGTGCCAGTAGTATTTCAGGACAGGTCAACACCGGGGAGCTGTTTTTT. Translated: CASSISGQVNTGELFF.

The count of this clone is one. The V and J genes are TRBV6-5 and TRBJ2-6; D is possibly TRBD2 (6 bases). V was clipped by 10 bases and J by 2 bases, with 12 bases between them. CDR1 is MNHEY, CDR2 SVGAGI, per germline. The CDR3 extends over 14 amino acids. CDR3 in DNA: TGTGCCACAGGGCGGGGACCTGGGGCCAACGTCCTGACTTTC. This codes for CATGRGPGANVLTF.

The J gene is TRBJ1-5, the V gene TRBV28; possible D gene TRBD1, 5 bases. From germline, CDR1 is MDHEN and CDR2 SYDVKM. Trimming stripped 6 bases from V and 5 bases from J, with 17 bases between. CDR3 length: 15 amino acids. This CDR3 reads CASRPGRRGDQPQHF. As DNA, the CDR3 is TGTGCCAGCAGGCCGGGACGGCGGGGGGATCAGCCCCAGCATTTT. The whole variable domain, filled in from reference TRBV28 and TRBJ1-5, reads DVKVTQSSRYLVKRTGEKVFLECVQDMDHENMFWYRQDPGLGLRLIYFSYDVKMKEKGDIPEGYSVSREKKERFSLILESASTNQTSMYLCASRPGRRGDQPQHFGDGTRLSIL.

The V call is TRBV6-6, the J call TRBJ1-5; TRBD1 is a possible D gene (6 bases). The CDR3 extends over 13 amino acids. CDR1 and CDR2 from the germline V gene are MNHNY and SVGAGI (reference sequence). V was trimmed by 7 bases and J by 4 bases, leaving 11 bases between them. The CDR3 bases are TGTGCCAGCACACAGGGTCTGAATCAGCCCCAGCATTTT. Amino acids: CASTQGLNQPQHF.

The V and J genes are TRBV6-5 and TRBJ1-1; a possible D gene is TRBD1 (5 bases). This CDR3 has 14 residues. Trimming removed 5 bases at V and 6 bases at J, with 16 bases between. Germline assignment: CDR1 MNHEY and CDR2 SVGAGI. DNA for the CDR3: TGTGCCAGCAGTACCCCTGGGCAGGGCGCTGAAGCTTTCTTT. Translation gives CASSTPGQGAEAFF.

CDR3 in DNA: TGTGCCAGCAGCGAGACAGGAAACTATGGCTACACCTTC. It is translated as CASSETGNYGYTF. V gene TRBV7-8 combines with J gene TRBJ1-2; D might be TRBD1 (6 bases). In germline, CDR1 is SGHVS, CDR2 FQNEAQ. Trimming cost V 5 bases and J 2 bases, with 9 bases left between them. The CDR3 has 13 amino acids.

This clone was found a few times. The CDR3 coding sequence is TGTGCCAGCAGTGAAGCCGGGGGTAGCCAGCCCCAGCATTTT. It is translated as CASSEAGGSQPQHF. This rearrangement joins TRBV6-1 to TRBJ1-5; D possibly corresponds to TRBD1 (5 bases). Germline CDR1 MNHNS, CDR2 SASEGT. The CDR3 loop spans 14 amino acids. Deletions cut 0 bases from V and 7 bases from J, with 10 bases between.

The CDR3 here is CASSQGTGPTYGYTF. CDR3 DNA: TGCGCCAGCAGCCAAGGGACAGGGCCCACCTATGGCTACACCTTC. V is TRBV4-1 and J is TRBJ1-2, with TRBD1 matching 8 bases. Germline CDR1 MGHRA, CDR2 YSYEKL. Unmatched junction bases numbered 5, after V lost 1 base and J lost 4 bases. CDR3 length: 15 residues.

This clone has only a few counts. The chain is built from TRBV27 and TRBJ1-5, with a weak D call TRBD1 (6 bases). There are 16 residues in the CDR3. CDR1 and CDR2 (germline): MNHEY, SMNVEV (reference sequence). The ends were cut back, 4 bases at V and 7 bases at J, with 20 bases in the middle. The DNA of the CDR3 is TGTGCCAGCAGTTCATCTAAAGGGGGTAGAGGCCAGCCCCAGCATTTT. This translates into CASSSSKGGRGQPQHF.

The rearrangement uses TRBV19 and TRBJ1-4; TRBD1 might be the D (5 bases). This CDR3 has 13 residues. Germline lookup yields CDR1 LNHDA and CDR2 SQIVND (reference sequence). The V end lost 7 bases, the J end lost 3 bases, and 9 bases lay between the germline ends. The CDR3 loop reads CASKQGANEKLFF. The CDR3 coding sequence is TGTGCCAGTAAGCAGGGCGCTAATGAAAAACTGTTTTTT.